A single sample is the source of the 18 T cell receptor beta chains below, sequenced in a study of blood T cell repertoires in COVID-19. Assay used: immunoSEQ multiplex PCR; TCRdb lists only in-frame clones, some missing. The sample records 54,000 or so clones, 70% to 85% being singletons. The sequenced material came from peripheral blood. The receptors were sampled from a man older than 75 with COVID-19, enrolled during active disease.

The V and J genes are TRBV9 and TRBJ1-4; D is perhaps TRBD1 (6 bases). The CDR3 has 13 residues. V lost 4 bases and J 6 bases, leaving 10 bases between the germline ends. In germline, CDR1 is SGDLS, CDR2 YYNGEE. The CDR3 here is CASSRGLYEKLFF. CDR3 DNA sequence: TGTGCCAGCAGCAGGGGGTTGTATGAAAAACTGTTTTTT.

This clone turned up a few times. This chain uses TRBV27 with TRBJ1-5; 7 bases line up with TRBD1. With 3 bases clipped from V and 4 bases from J, the junction kept 3 bases outside the gene matches. The CDR3 spans 14 residues. Germline V gene lookup returns CDR1 MNHEY and CDR2 SMNVEV (reference sequence). Here the CDR3 DNA reads TGTGCCAGCAGTTTTGACAGGGTAAATCAGCCCCAGCATTTT. Its protein is CASSFDRVNQPQHF.

This clone was observed a handful of times. This rearrangement joins TRBV5-4 to TRBJ1-1, with 9 nucleotides matching TRBD1. This CDR3 comprises 16 residues. CDR1 and CDR2 (germline): SGHNT, YYREEE (reference sequence). The V gene end was trimmed by 4 bases and the J gene end by 7 bases; junction bases not matched to a gene: 14. Written as DNA, the CDR3 is TGTGCCAGCAGCCTCTATTATACAGGGGGCTTTGATGAAGCTTTCTTT. This gives the protein CASSLYYTGGFDEAFF. Using reference TRBV5-4 and TRBJ1-1 for the parts outside the CDR3, the full variable domain is ETGVTQSPTHLIKTRGQQVTLRCSSQSGHNTVSWYQQALGQGPQFIFQYYREEENGRGNFPPRFSGLQFPNYSSELNVNALELDDSALYLCASSLYYTGGFDEAFFGQGTRLTVV.

The chain joins TRBV25-1 to TRBJ1-5; the D gene is possibly TRBD1 (6 bases). The V end was cut by 2 bases, the J end by 0 bases, with 8 bases between. The CDR3 runs 15 residues. From germline, CDR1 is MGHDK and CDR2 SYGVNS. DNA for the CDR3: TGTGCCAGCAGTGAAGGACAGTATAGCAATCAGCCCCAGCATTTT. As protein: CASSEGQYSNQPQHF.

This chain uses TRBV2 with TRBJ2-5, with D unresolved. The CDR3 is 13 residues long. The germline V gene encodes CDR1 SNHLY and CDR2 FYNNEI. Deletions cut 9 bases from V and 1 base from J, with 12 bases between. CDR3 DNA: TGTGCCAGTGAAGGAACAGCCCAAGAGACCCAGTACTTC. Protein sequence: CASEGTAQETQYF.

This clone turned up a few times. The chain uses TRBV12-3 or TRBV12-4 and TRBJ1-1; D is unclear. CDR3 length: 11 residues. The V and J ends lost 6 bases and 2 bases respectively, with 4 bases between them. CDR3 amino acids: CASRYNTEAFF. As DNA, the CDR3 is TGTGCCAGCAGGTATAACACTGAAGCTTTCTTT.

This clone was seen a handful of times. The V call is TRBV27, the J call TRBJ2-7; a possible D gene is TRBD1 (6 bases). From germline, CDR1 is MNHEY and CDR2 SMNVEV (reference sequence). The germline V and J ends were trimmed by 2 bases and 13 bases, with 12 bases remaining between them. The CDR3 is made up of 11 amino acids. As DNA, the CDR3 is TGTGCCAGCAGTTTAGACAGGCACGGATACGTC. Amino acid sequence: CASSLDRHGYV.

The V gene is TRBV29-1, the J gene TRBJ2-7, with a possible D match to TRBD1 (6 bases). Trimming cost V 0 bases and J 0 bases, with 12 bases left between them. Germline lookup yields CDR1 SQVTM and CDR2 ANQGSEA. This CDR3 is built from 15 residues. The CDR3 reads CSVEDQGHHSYEQYF. The CDR3 region has the DNA TGCAGCGTTGAAGATCAGGGACATCACTCCTACGAGCAGTACTTC.

This clone was found once. The rearrangement joins TRBV6-5 to TRBJ2-3, with TRBD1 matching over 11 bases. Germline values: CDR1 MNHEY, CDR2 SVGAGI. V gave up 3 bases and J gave up 5 bases; unmatched junction bases: 7. This CDR3 region has 16 residues. CDR3 region: CASSYSGTGGRDTQYF. CDR3 in DNA: TGTGCCAGCAGTTATAGCGGGACAGGGGGGAGAGATACGCAGTATTTT.

The chain has TRBV6-6 and TRBJ2-7, with TRBD2 identical over 8 bases. CDR3 length: 14 amino acids. J gave up 1 base and V 2 bases, and 1 base lay outside the gene matches. The germline V gene encodes CDR1 MNHNY and CDR2 SVGAGI (reference sequence). The CDR3 DNA follows: TGTGCCAGCAGTTACCGGGGGGGGTCCTACGAGCAGTACTTC. Its protein product is CASSYRGGSYEQYF.

This clone was counted once. This sequence joins TRBV5-6 and TRBJ1-1; D is ambiguous. The V end lost 0 bases, the J end lost 0 bases, and 9 bases lay between the germline ends. The CDR3 spans 15 residues. CDR1 is SGHDT and CDR2 is YYEEEE in the germline V gene. In DNA, the CDR3 is TGTGCCAGCAGCTTGGATCCCCAGGTGAACACTGAAGCTTTCTTT. This translates into CASSLDPQVNTEAFF.

The chain joins TRBV28 to TRBJ2-6, with 8 bases fitting TRBD2. V was pared by 2 bases and J by 6 bases, with 6 bases of the junction left unmatched. The germline V gene encodes CDR1 MDHEN and CDR2 SYDVKM. This CDR3 region has 16 residues. CDR3 residues: CASSLAGGSTANVLTF. The CDR3 DNA is TGTGCCAGCAGTTTAGCGGGGGGCTCGACGGCCAACGTCCTGACTTTC.

This clone was recorded once. J is TRBJ1-2 and V is TRBV4-2, with 9 nucleotides matching TRBD1. The length of the CDR3 is 16 residues. Germline trimming cut 1 base from V and 1 base from J; bases unmatched to any gene: 4. Germline V gene data show CDR1 as LGHNA and CDR2 as YNFKEQ. The CDR3 region has the DNA TGTGCCAGCAGCCAAGTCGGGGACAGGGTTAACTATGGCTACACCTTC. Encoded protein: CASSQVGDRVNYGYTF.

V usage is TRBV12-5 and J usage is TRBJ2-3; D might be TRBD2 (6 bases). Germline CDR1 LGHNT, CDR2 FRNRAP. V shed 5 bases and J shed 4 bases, with 13 bases lying between them. The CDR3 runs to 14 residues. CDR3 in amino acids: CASGKGTGADTQYF. DNA of the CDR3: TGTGCTAGTGGTAAAGGGACTGGGGCAGATACGCAGTATTTT.

The J gene is TRBJ1-6, the V gene TRBV3-1 (or the pseudogene TRBV3-2); TRBD1 matches 7 bases. CDR1 is LGHDT and CDR2 is YNNKEL in the germline V gene (reference sequence). The CDR3 loop spans 18 amino acids. V lost 3 bases and J lost 1; bases outside the gene matches: 9. The CDR3 loop reads CASSQNTGRGSYNSPLHF. CDR3 nucleotides: TGTGCCAGCAGCCAGAATACCGGCAGGGGGTCCTATAATTCACCCCTCCACTTT.

V is TRBV18 and J is TRBJ1-2, with TRBD1 as a possible D gene (6 bases). The germline V and J ends were trimmed by 6 bases and 4 bases, with 15 bases remaining between them. This CDR3 spans 14 amino acids. Germline-derived CDR1 and CDR2 are KGHSH and LQKENI. This CDR3 reads CASSLNREAYGYTF. In DNA, the CDR3 is TGTGCCAGCTCCCTGAACAGGGAAGCCTATGGCTACACCTTC. The full variable domain, its missing parts supplied by reference TRBV18 and TRBJ1-2, is NAGVMQNPRHLVRRRGQEARLRCSPMKGHSHVYWYRQLPEEGLKFMVYLQKENIIDESGMPKERFSAEFPKEGPSILRIQQVVRGDSAAYFCASSLNREAYGYTFGSGTRLTVV.

The V and J genes are TRBV9 and TRBJ2-2; 11 positions match TRBD1. CDR3 length equals 16 residues. Losses at the gene ends were 0 bases for V and 5 bases for J; bases not matched to a gene: 3. Germline CDR1 and CDR2: SGDLS and YYNGEE. CDR3 bases: TGTGCCAGCAGCGTAGTTGGGACAGGGGGAACCGGGGAGCTGTTTTTT. It yields the protein CASSVVGTGGTGELFF.

V and J are TRBV2 and TRBJ2-1, with 10 bases that match TRBD2. The CDR3 has 15 residues. CDR1 is SNHLY, CDR2 FYNNEI, per germline. Losses at the gene ends were 4 bases for V and 4 bases for J; bases not matched to a gene: 4. The CDR3 region has the DNA TGTGCCAGCAGTGGGGCTAGCGGGAGTTACAATGAGCAGTTCTTC. Translation: CASSGASGSYNEQFF.